The clone carrying this TCR beta chain has just one count. The CDR3 spans 12 residues. CDR1 and CDR2 (germline): SGHNT, YENEEA. Germline trimming cut 1 base from V and 12 bases from J; bases unmatched to any gene: 5. The sample belongs to a study of T cells in tumors after PD-1 blockade. Study at large: Patients had no prior checkpoint blockade, systemic immunosuppressants, or anti-cancer therapy within 4 weeks. Daily vismodegib 150 mg continued in a subset of anti-PD-1-treated patients. Mean per blood sample: 95,000 to 130,000 templates (roughly 22,000-257,772), about 40,000 unique clonotypes.

Sequencing was performed with immunoSEQ multiplex PCR; in TCRdb, only in-frame clones are kept and a portion is missing. The data hold about 34,000 clones, with 73% observed a single time. Tumor or blood genomic DNA was sequenced, with inputs of roughly 600 ng to 6,004 ng. The sequences come from PBMCs, collected after anti-PD-1 treatment. This chain connects TRBV11-3 to TRBJ1-2; 7 positions agree with TRBD1. This sequence was found in a human donor with basal cell carcinoma. CDR3 protein: CASSLGQGRHTF. The CDR3, as DNA: TGTGCCAGCAGCTTAGGACAGGGTCGTCACACCTTC.